This entry features one T cell receptor beta chain sequence. One entry per CDR3 protein results from TCRdb running MiXCR on the 5' RACE reads. The repertoire holds hundreds of thousands of distinct CDR3 sequences, with less than 25% as singletons. This record belongs to a study of identical twins. CDR3 length equals 15 residues. Trimming removed 3 bases at V and 1 base at J, with 13 bases between. The germline gives CDR1 SGHRS, CDR2 YFSETQ. The sample was also reused in another study, on T cells expressing NK-cell markers.

The specimen sequenced was PBMCs. V gene TRBV5-1 combines with J gene TRBJ2-5; D is uncertain. The sequence was obtained from a woman aged 18-29 years in good health. The CDR3 nucleotides are TGCGCCAGCAGCTCTCTAGAAGGATCCCAAGAGACCCAGTACTTC. This codes for CASSSLEGSQETQYF.